The text below deals with one T cell receptor beta chain. Cohorts were determined from participant-reported clinical history. The data belong to a study of blood T cell repertoires in COVID-19. The junction had 3 bases not matched to a gene; V was cut back by 3 bases and J by 5 bases. The CDR3 spans 13 residues. CDR1 is KGHSH and CDR2 is LQKENI in the germline V gene. Sequencing used immunoSEQ multiplex PCR; TCRdb keeps in-frame clones, though not all of them. Of approximately 260,000 clones in the sample, approximately 79% were seen once. The TCR comes from a young man with acute COVID-19. The chain combines TRBV18 with TRBJ2-5; 7 nucleotides agree with TRBD1. The specimen sequenced was PBMCs or T cells enriched from blood (not recorded which). CDR3 residues: CASSPRDSETQYF. The CDR3 nucleotides are TGTGCCAGCTCACCCCGGGACAGCGAGACCCAGTACTTC.